The present TCR beta chain was sequenced within a study of identical twins. General study findings and limits: A lower insertion count was a feature of abundant cord blood beta clonotypes, with no such feature in memory repertoires.

TCRdb re-called the 5' RACE reads with MiXCR, one entry per CDR3 protein. This table holds more than 650,000 distinct CDR3 sequences, 5.5% to 6.5% found once. This clonotype was seen repeatedly, ten times or more. The antigen is undetermined. The receptor was derived from a man between 18 and 29 years old in good health. The sequencing sample was made of naive T cells sorted from blood.

The DNA of the CDR3 is TGTGCCAGCAGCCAAGATCAGGGGGCGAGGGAGCAGTACGTC. Protein: CASSQDQGAREQYV. The chain employs TRBV3-1 and TRBJ2-7; 8 nucleotides line up with TRBD1. V dropped 0 bases and J dropped 7; count of bases not matched to a gene: 5. Germline CDR1 is LGHDT and CDR2 is YNNKEL (reference sequence). This CDR3 region has 14 residues.